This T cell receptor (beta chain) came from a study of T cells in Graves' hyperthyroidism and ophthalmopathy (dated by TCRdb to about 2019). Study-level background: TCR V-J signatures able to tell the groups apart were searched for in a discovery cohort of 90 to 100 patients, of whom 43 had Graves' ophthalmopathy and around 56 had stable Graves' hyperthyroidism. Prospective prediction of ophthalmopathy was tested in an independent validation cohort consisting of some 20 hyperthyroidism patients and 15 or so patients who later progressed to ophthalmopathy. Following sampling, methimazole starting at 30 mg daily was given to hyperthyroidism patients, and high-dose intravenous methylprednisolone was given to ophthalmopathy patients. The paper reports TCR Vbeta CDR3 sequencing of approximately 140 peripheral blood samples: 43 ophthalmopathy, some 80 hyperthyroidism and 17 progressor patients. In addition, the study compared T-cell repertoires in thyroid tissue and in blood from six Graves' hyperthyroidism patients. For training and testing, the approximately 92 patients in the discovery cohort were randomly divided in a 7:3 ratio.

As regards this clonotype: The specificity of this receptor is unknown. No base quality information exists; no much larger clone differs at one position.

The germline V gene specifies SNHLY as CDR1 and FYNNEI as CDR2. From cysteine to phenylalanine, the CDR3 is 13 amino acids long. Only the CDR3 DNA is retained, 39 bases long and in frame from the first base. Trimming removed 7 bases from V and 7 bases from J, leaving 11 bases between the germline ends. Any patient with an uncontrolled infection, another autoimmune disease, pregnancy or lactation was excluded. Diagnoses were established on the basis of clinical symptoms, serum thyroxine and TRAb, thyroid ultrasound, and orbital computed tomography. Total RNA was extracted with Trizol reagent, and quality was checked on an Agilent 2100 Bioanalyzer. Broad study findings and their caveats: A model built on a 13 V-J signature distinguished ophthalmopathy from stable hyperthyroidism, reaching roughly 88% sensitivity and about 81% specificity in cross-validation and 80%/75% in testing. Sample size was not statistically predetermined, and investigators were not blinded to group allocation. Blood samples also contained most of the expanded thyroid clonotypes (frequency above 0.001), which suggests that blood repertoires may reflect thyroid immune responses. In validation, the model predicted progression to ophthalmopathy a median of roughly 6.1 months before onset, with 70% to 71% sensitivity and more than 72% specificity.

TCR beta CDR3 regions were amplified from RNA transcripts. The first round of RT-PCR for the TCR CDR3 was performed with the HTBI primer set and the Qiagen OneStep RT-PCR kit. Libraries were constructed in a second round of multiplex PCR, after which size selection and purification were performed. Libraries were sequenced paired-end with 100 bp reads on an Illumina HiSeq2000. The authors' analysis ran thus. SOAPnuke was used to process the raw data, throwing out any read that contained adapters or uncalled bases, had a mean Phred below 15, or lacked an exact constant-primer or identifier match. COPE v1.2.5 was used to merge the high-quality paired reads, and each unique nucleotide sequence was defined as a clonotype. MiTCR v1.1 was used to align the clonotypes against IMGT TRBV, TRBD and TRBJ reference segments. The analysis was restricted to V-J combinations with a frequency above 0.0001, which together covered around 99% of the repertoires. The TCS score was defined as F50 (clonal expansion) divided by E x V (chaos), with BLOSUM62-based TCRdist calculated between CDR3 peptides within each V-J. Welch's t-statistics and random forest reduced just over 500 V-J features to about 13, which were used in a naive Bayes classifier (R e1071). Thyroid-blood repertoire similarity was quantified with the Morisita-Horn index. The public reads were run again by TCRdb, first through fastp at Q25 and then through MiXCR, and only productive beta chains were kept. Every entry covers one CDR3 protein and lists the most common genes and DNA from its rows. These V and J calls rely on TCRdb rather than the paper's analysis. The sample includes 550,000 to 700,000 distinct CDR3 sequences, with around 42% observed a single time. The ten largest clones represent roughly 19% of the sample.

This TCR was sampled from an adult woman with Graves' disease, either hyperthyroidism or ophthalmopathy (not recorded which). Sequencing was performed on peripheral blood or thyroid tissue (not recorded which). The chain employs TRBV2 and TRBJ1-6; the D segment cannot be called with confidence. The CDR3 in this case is CASKGSRNSPLHF. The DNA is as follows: TGTGCCAGCAAAGGTAGTCGGAATTCACCCCTCCACTTT.